One T cell receptor (beta chain) is described in this entry. The antigen remains unidentified. V lost 0 bases, J lost 11 bases, and 14 bases lay in between. This CDR3 comprises 14 residues. Germline loops: CDR1 SGHTA, CDR2 FQGNSA. These data come from a study of blood T cells in healthy people across ages. In the study overall: Template switching picked up about one barcoded beta molecule for each two T cells. The study's findings and limits: With age, beta diversity per million T cells declined roughly linearly, significantly by approximately 41.

Primed by a sample-barcoded 5' primer and a J-beta primer mix, a second PCR proceeded for about 7 to 12 cycles. TCRdb itself ran the 5' RACE reads through MiXCR, one entry per CDR3 protein. The profile shows about 580,000 distinct CDR3 sequences, roughly 43% of them singletons. The chain carries TRBV7-2 and TRBJ2-1; D uncertain. Material for sequencing was blood. The sequence was collected from a man older than 75 in good health. The CDR3 nucleotides are TGTGCCAGCAGCTTAGCAGGGTTGGCGATCAAGCAGTTCTTC. This encodes CASSLAGLAIKQFF.